Below, 10 T cell receptor beta chains from the same sample are listed, as sequenced in a study of T cell responses to AZD1222 COVID-19 vaccine. Clones were read by immunoSEQ multiplex PCR, and TCRdb kept only the in-frame ones, dropping some. Of approximately 180,000 clones in the sample, roughly nine tenths were seen once. The specimen was peripheral blood, collected 28 days after the second dose of the MenACWY control vaccine. The source is an adult who received the MenACWY meningococcal vaccine as a control.

The gene calls are TRBV27 and TRBJ2-2, with 12 positions matching TRBD2. The CDR3 runs 18 residues. Germline-derived CDR1 and CDR2 are MNHEY and SMNVEV (reference sequence). Trimming cost V 7 bases and J 5 bases; bases outside gene matches: 14. The CDR3 here is CASNGGLGLAGFTGELFF. CDR3 sequence (DNA): TGTGCCAGCAATGGTGGGCTGGGACTAGCGGGTTTTACCGGGGAGCTGTTTTTT.

This chain joins TRBV19 and TRBJ1-5; no firm D call. V shed 2 bases and J shed 8 bases, with 10 bases lying between them. Germline CDR1 reads LNHDA; CDR2 reads SQIVND (reference sequence). The CDR3 loop spans 13 amino acids. The CDR3 DNA reads TGTGCCAGTAGTATACGGCAAGAGGAGCCCCAGCATTTT. Translated: CASSIRQEEPQHF. Drawing the rest from reference TRBV19 and TRBJ1-5, the complete variable domain is DGGITQSPKYLFRKEGQNVTLSCEQNLNHDAMYWYRQDPGQGLRLIYYSQIVNDFQKGDIAEGYSVSREKKESFPLTVTSAQKNPTAFYLCASSIRQEEPQHFGDGTRLSIL.

J is TRBJ2-1 and V is TRBV9; 14 bases are a match to TRBD2. V trimming: 3 bases; J trimming: 7 bases; junction bases outside the gene matches: 3. Per germline, CDR1 SGDLS and CDR2 YYNGEE. This CDR3 is 15 amino acids long. CDR3: CASSGGLAGANEQFF. In DNA, the CDR3 is TGTGCCAGCAGCGGGGGACTAGCGGGAGCAAATGAGCAGTTCTTC. Complete variable domain (other parts from reference TRBV9 and TRBJ2-1): DSGVTQTPKHLITATGQRVTLRCSPRSGDLSVYWYQQSLDQGLQFLIQYYNGEERAKGNILERFSAQQFPDLHSELNLSSLELGDSALYFCASSGGLAGANEQFFGPGTRLTVL.

The V and J genes are TRBV2 and TRBJ1-2; D is uncertain. The germline V gene encodes CDR1 SNHLY and CDR2 FYNNEI. The CDR3 totals 13 residues. Trimming pared 2 bases from V and 1 base from J, leaving 5 bases between. The chain's CDR3 is CASSEQVNYGYTF. CDR3 nucleotide sequence: TGTGCCAGCAGTGAACAGGTTAACTATGGCTACACCTTC.

The chain carries TRBV27 and TRBJ1-1; no definite D call. V shed 3 bases and J shed 4 bases, with 9 bases lying between them. The germline V gene has CDR1 MNHEY and CDR2 SMNVEV (reference sequence). This CDR3 is 13 amino acids long. CDR3 region: CASSFGVGTEAFF. DNA of the CDR3: TGTGCCAGCAGTTTTGGGGTTGGCACTGAAGCTTTCTTT.

The chain joins TRBV20-1 to TRBJ2-1, with D tentatively TRBD2 (6 bases). The CDR3 totals 14 residues. Trimming cost V 6 bases and J 5 bases, with 17 bases left between them. CDR1 is DFQATT, CDR2 SNEGSKA, per germline (reference sequence). The CDR3 loop reads CSASSPGLNNEQFF. For the CDR3, the DNA is TGCAGTGCGAGTTCACCGGGACTGAACAATGAGCAGTTCTTC.

The chain employs TRBV27 and TRBJ1-4; D unclear. The CDR3 contains 17 residues. CDR1 is MNHEY and CDR2 is SMNVEV in the germline V gene (reference sequence). The germline V and J ends were trimmed by 2 bases and 7 bases, with 20 bases remaining between them. The CDR3, as DNA: TGTGCCAGCAGTTTAAATAATGTCTTAGGGATTGGTGAAAAACTGTTTTTT. It codes for CASSLNNVLGIGEKLFF.

J is TRBJ2-1 and V is TRBV27; 14 nucleotides match TRBD2. Germline values: CDR1 MNHEY, CDR2 SMNVEV (reference sequence). CDR3 size: 16 residues. The V gene end was trimmed by 5 bases and the J gene end by 7 bases; junction bases not matched to a gene: 7. The chain's CDR3 is CASSRGTSGRRNEQFF. DNA of the CDR3: TGTGCCAGCAGTCGTGGGACTAGCGGGAGAAGGAATGAGCAGTTCTTC.

Comment on this clone: Other DNA sequences in the same sample also yield this CDR3. The CDR3 nucleotides read TGTGCCAGCAGTTTAAGACAGGGGGGCACTGAAGCTTTCTTT. Translation: CASSLRQGGTEAFF. This chain joins TRBV28 and TRBJ1-1; the match to TRBD1 covers 9 bases. The CDR3 runs 14 residues. With 2 bases clipped from V and 4 bases from J, the junction kept 2 bases outside the gene matches. Germline V lookup: CDR1 MDHEN, CDR2 SYDVKM.

V gene TRBV5-1 combines with J gene TRBJ2-3, with 12 bases fitting TRBD2. Germline CDR1 and CDR2: SGHRS and YFSETQ. The CDR3 runs 16 residues. V lost 4 bases to trimming and J lost 5 bases; unmatched junction nucleotides: 8. As DNA, the CDR3 is TGCGCCAGCAGCGGGTGGACTAGCGGGATTGGAGATACGCAGTATTTT. Its translation: CASSGWTSGIGDTQYF. Combining the CDR3 with reference TRBV5-1 and TRBJ2-3 gives the whole variable domain KAGVTQTPRYLIKTRGQQVTLSCSPISGHRSVSWYQQTPGQGLQFLFEYFSETQRNKGNFPGRFSGRQFSNSRSEMNVSTLELGDSALYLCASSGWTSGIGDTQYFGPGTRLTVL.